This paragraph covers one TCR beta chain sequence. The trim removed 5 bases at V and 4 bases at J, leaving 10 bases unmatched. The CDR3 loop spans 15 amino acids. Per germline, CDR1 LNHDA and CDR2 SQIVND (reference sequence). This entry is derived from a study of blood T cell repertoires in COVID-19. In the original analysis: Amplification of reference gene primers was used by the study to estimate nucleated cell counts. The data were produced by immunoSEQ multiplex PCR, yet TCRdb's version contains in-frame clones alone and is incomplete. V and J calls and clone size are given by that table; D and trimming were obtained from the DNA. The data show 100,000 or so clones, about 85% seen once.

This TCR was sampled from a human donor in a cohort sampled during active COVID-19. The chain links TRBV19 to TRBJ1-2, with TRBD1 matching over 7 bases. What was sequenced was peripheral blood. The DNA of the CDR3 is TGTGCCAGTAGTCTCCCGGACAGGCCCATCTATGGCTACACCTTC. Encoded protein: CASSLPDRPIYGYTF.